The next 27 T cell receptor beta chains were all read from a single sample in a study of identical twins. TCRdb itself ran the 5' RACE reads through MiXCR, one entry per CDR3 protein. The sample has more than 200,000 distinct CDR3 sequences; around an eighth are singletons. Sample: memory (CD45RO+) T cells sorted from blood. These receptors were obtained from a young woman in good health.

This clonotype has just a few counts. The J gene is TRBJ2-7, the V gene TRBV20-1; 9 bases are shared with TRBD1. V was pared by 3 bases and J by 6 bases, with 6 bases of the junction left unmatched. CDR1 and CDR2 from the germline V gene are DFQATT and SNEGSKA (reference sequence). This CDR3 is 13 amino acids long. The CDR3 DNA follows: TGCAGTGCTAGTGGACAGGGGCCGGGCGAGCAGTACTTC. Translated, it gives CSASGQGPGEQYF.

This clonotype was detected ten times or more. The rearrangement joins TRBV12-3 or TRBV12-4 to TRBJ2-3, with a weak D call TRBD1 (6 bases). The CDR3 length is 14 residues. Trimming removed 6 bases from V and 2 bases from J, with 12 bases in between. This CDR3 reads CASSQMGATDTQYF. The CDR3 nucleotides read TGTGCCAGCAGCCAGATGGGGGCCACAGATACGCAGTATTTT.

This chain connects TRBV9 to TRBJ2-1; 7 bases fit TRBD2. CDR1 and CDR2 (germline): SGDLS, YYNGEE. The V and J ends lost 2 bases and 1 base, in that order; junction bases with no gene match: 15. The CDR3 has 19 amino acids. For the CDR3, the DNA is TGTGCCAGCAGCGTTAGATCTGGACTAGTCCACGGTTCCTACAATGAGCAGTTCTTC. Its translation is CASSVRSGLVHGSYNEQFF.

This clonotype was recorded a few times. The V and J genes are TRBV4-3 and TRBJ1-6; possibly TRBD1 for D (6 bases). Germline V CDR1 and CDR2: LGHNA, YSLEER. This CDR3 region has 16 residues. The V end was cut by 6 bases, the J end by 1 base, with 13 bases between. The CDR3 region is CASRPGAGSYNSPLHF. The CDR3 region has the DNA TGCGCCAGCAGACCAGGGGCCGGGTCCTATAATTCACCCCTCCACTTT.

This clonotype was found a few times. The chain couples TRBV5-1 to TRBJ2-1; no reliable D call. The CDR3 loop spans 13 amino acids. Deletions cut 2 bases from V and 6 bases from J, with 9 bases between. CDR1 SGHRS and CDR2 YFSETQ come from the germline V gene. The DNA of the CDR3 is TGCGCCAGCAGCTTAGTCGACCTCAATGAGCAGTTCTTC. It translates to CASSLVDLNEQFF.

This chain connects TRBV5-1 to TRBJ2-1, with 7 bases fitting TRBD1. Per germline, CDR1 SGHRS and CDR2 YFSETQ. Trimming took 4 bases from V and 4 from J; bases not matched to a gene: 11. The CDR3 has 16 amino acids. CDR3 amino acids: CASSVPSGQRYNEQFF. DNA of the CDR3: TGCGCCAGCAGCGTGCCGTCGGGACAGAGATACAATGAGCAGTTCTTC.

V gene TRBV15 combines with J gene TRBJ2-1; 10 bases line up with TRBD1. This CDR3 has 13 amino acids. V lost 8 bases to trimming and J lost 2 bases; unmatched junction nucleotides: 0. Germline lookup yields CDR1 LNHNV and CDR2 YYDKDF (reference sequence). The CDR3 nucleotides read TGTGCCACCGGGACAGGGGCCTACAATGAGCAGTTCTTC. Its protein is CATGTGAYNEQFF.

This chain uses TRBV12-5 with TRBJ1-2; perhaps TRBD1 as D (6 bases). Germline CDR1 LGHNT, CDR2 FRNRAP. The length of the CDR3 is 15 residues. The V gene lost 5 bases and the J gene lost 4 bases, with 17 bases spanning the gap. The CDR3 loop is CASGADGGAFYGYTF. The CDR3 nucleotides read TGTGCTAGTGGTGCGGATGGGGGCGCGTTCTATGGCTACACCTTC.

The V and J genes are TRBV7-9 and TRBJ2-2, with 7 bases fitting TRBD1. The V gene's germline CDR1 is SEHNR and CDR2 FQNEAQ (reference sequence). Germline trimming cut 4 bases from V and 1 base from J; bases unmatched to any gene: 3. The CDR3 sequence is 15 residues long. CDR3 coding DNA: TGTGCCAGCAGCTCCGGGACAGAGAACACCGGGGAGCTGTTTTTT. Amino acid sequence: CASSSGTENTGELFF.

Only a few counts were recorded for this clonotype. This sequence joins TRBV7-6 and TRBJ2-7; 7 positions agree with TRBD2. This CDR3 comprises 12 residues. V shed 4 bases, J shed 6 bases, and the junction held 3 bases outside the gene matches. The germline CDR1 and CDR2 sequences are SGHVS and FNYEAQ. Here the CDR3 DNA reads TGTGCCAGCAGCTCACGGACTAGCGAGCAGTACTTC. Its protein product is CASSSRTSEQYF.

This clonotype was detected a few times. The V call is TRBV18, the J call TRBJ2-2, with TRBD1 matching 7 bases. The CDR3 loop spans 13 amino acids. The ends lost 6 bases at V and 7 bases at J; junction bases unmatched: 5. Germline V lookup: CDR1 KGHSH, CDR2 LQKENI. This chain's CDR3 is CASSLNRGGELFF. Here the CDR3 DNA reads TGTGCCAGCTCCCTCAACAGGGGCGGGGAGCTGTTTTTT. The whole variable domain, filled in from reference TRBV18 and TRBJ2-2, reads NAGVMQNPRHLVRRRGQEARLRCSPMKGHSHVYWYRQLPEEGLKFMVYLQKENIIDESGMPKERFSAEFPKEGPSILRIQQVVRGDSAAYFCASSLNRGGELFFGEGSRLTVL.

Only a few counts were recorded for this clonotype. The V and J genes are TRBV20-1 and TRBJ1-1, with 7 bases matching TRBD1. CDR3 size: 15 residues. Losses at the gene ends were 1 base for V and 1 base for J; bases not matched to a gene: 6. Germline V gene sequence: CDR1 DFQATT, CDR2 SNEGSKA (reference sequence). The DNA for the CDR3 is TGCAGTGCTAGAGGGGGGCGACAGGGGAACACTGAAGCTTTCTTT. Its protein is CSARGGRQGNTEAFF.

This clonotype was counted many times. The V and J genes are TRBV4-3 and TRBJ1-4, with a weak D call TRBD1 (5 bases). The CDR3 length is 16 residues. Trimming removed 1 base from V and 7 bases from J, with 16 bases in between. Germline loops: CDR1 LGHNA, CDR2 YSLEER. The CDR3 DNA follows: TGCGCCAGCAGCCAAGCCTGGCAGGGCAGAGGTGAAAAACTGTTTTTT. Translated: CASSQAWQGRGEKLFF.

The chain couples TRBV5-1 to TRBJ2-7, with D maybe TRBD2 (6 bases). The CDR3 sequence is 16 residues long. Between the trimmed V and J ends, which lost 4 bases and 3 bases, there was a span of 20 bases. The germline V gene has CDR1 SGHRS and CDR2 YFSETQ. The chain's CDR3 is CASSPTRGTSSYEQYF. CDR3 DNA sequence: TGCGCCAGCAGCCCCACCCGGGGCACTAGCAGCTACGAGCAGTACTTC.

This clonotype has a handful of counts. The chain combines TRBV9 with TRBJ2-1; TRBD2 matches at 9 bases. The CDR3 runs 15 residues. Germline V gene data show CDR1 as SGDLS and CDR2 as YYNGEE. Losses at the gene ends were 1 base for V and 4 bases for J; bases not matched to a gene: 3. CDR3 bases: TGTGCCAGCAGCGTAATCAGCGGGAGGTACAATGAGCAGTTCTTC. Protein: CASSVISGRYNEQFF.

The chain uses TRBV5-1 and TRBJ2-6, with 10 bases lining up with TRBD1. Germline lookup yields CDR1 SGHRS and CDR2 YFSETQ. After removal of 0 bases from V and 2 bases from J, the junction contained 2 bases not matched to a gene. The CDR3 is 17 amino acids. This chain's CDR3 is CASSLAGTGAGANVLTF. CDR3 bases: TGCGCCAGCAGCTTGGCCGGGACAGGGGCTGGGGCCAACGTCCTGACTTTC.

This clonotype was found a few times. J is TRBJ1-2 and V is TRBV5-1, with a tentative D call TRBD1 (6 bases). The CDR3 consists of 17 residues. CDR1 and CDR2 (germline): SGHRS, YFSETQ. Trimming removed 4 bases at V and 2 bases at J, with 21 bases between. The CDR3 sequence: CASSLKPSTGPNYGYTF. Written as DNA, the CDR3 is TGCGCCAGCAGCCTTAAACCCTCAACAGGGCCGAACTATGGCTACACCTTC.

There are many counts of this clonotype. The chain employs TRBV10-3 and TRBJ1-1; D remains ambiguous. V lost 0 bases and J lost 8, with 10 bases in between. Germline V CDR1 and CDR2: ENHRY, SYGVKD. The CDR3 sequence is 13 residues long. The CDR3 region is CAISESGLKEAFF. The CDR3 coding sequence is TGTGCCATCAGTGAGTCCGGCCTCAAAGAAGCTTTCTTT.

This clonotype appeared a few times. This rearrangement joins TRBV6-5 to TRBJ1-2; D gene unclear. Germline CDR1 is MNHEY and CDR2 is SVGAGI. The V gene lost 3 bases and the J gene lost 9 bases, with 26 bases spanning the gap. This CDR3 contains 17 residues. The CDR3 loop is CASSYLLSGRGFNSYTF. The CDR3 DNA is TGTGCCAGCAGTTATCTCTTATCGGGAAGAGGTTTTAATAGCTACACCTTC.

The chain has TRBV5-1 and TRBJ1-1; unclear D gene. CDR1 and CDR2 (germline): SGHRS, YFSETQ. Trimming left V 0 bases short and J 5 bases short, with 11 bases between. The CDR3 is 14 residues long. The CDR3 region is CASSLGEGGTEAFF. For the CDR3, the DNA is TGCGCCAGCAGCTTGGGGGAGGGAGGGACTGAAGCTTTCTTT.

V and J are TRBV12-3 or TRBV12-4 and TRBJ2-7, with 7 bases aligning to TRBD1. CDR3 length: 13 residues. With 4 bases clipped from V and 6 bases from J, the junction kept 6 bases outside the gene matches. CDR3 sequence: CASSSNRGGEQYF. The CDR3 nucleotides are TGTGCCAGCAGTTCTAACAGGGGCGGCGAGCAGTACTTC.

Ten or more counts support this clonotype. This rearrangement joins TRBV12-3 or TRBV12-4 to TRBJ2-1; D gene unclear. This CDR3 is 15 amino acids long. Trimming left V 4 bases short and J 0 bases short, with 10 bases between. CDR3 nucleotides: TGTGCCAGCAGTTACCACGAGAGCTCCTACAATGAGCAGTTCTTC. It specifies CASSYHESSYNEQFF.

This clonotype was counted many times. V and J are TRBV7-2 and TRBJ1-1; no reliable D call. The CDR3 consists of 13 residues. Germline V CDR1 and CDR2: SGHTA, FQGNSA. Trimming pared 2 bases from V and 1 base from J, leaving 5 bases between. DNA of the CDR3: TGTGCCAGCAGCTTATTGCCGAACACTGAAGCTTTCTTT. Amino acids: CASSLLPNTEAFF.

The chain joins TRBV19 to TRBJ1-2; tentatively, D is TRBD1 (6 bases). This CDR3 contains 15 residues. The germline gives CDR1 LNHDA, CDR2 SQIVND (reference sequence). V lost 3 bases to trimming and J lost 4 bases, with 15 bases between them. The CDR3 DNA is TGTGCCAGTAGTATCCAACCGGGACAAACCTATGGCTACACCTTC. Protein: CASSIQPGQTYGYTF.

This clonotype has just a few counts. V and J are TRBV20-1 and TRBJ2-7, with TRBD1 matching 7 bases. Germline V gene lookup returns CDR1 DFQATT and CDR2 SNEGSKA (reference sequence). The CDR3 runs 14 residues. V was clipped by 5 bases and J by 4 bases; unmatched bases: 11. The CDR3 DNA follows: TGCAGTGCTCGCCGTGGAGGCAGGGGGTACGAGCAGTACTTC. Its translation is CSARRGGRGYEQYF.

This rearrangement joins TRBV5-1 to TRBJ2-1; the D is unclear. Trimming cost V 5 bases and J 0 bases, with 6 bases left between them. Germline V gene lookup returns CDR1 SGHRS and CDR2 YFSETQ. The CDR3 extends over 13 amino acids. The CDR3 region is CASSWSSYNEQFF. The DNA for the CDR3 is TGCGCCAGCAGTTGGAGCTCCTACAATGAGCAGTTCTTC.

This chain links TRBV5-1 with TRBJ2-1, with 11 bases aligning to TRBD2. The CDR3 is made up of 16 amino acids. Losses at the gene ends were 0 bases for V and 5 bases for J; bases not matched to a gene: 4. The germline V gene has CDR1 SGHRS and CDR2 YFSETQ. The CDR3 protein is CASSLAGTSGNNEQFF. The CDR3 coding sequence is TGCGCCAGCAGCTTGGCCGGGACTAGCGGCAACAATGAGCAGTTCTTC.